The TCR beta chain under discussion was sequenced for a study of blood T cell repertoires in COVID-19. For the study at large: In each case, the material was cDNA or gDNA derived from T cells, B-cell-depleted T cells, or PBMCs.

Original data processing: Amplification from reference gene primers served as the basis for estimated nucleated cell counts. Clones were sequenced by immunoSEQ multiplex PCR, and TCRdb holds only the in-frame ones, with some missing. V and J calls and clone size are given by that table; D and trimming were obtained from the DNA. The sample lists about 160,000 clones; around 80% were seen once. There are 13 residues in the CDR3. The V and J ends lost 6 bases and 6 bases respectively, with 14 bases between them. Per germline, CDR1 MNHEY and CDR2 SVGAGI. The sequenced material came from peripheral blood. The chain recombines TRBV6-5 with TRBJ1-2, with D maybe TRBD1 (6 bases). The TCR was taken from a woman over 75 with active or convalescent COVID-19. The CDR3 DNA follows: TGTGCCAGCAGAAGGACAGTCTCCCATGGCTACACCTTC. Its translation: CASRRTVSHGYTF.